These 21 T cell receptor beta chains share one sample of origin, sequenced in a study of T-cell reconstitution after alpha-beta-depleted transplantation in children. As it was prepared, the TCRbeta library received unique molecular identifiers. TCRdb re-analysed the PCR reads in MiXCR, keeping a single row per CDR3 protein. The sample includes under 50,000 distinct CDR3 sequences, approximately 52% of them seen just once. The sequencing here drew on peripheral blood, taken before TCRalphabeta/CD19-depleted stem cell transplant. These receptors were taken from a boy under three years old with SCID, due to receive a stem cell transplant.

The chain uses TRBV6-5 and TRBJ1-1, with 11 bases matching TRBD1. Trimming at V came to 4 bases and at J to 6 bases, leaving 10 bases not matched to a gene. This CDR3 is built from 16 residues. The V gene's germline CDR1 is MNHEY and CDR2 SVGAGI. The CDR3 DNA follows: TGTGCCAGCAGTTCTCTACTTGGACAGGGGGCCGCTGAAGCTTTCTTT. Residues: CASSSLLGQGAAEAFF.

The chain links TRBV6-5 to TRBJ1-2; D ambiguous. The CDR3 sequence is 12 residues long. V lost 4 bases and J lost 5, with 8 bases in between. The germline V gene has CDR1 MNHEY and CDR2 SVGAGI. In DNA form, the CDR3 reads TGTGCCAGCAGTTCAGTAGGGTATGGCTACACCTTC. This gives the protein CASSSVGYGYTF.

This clonotype was counted only a few times. The chain joins TRBV7-2 to TRBJ1-1, with a tentative D call TRBD1 (6 bases). CDR1 and CDR2 (germline): SGHTA, FQGNSA. CDR3 length equals 14 residues. V was trimmed by 2 bases and J by 5 bases, leaving 12 bases between them. CDR3 coding DNA: TGTGCCAGCAGCTTAACCGCAGGGGCTACTGAAGCTTTCTTT. Its protein is CASSLTAGATEAFF.

This clonotype was seen only a few times. The rearrangement links TRBV4-3 to TRBJ2-5; TRBD2 agrees at 8 bases. This CDR3 has 16 amino acids. With V trimmed by 1 base and J by 3 bases, 7 bases remained unmatched. Germline loops: CDR1 LGHNA, CDR2 YSLEER. CDR3: CASSQGGPGGEETQYF. The CDR3 DNA sequence: TGCGCCAGCAGCCAAGGGGGACCGGGGGGGGAAGAGACCCAGTACTTC.

This clonotype was counted only a few times. This rearrangement joins TRBV6-5 to TRBJ1-1; D may be TRBD1 (5 bases). Germline V lookup: CDR1 MNHEY, CDR2 SVGAGI. V was pared by 8 bases and J by 7 bases, with 11 bases between. The CDR3 sequence is 11 residues long. CDR3 sequence (DNA): TGTGCCAGCCGCCGGGGCAATGAAGCTTTCTTT. Its translation is CASRRGNEAFF.

DNA of the CDR3: TGTGCCAGCAGCTTACGACTAGCGGCCTTCTCTGGGGCCAACGTCCTGACTTTC. Encoded protein: CASSLRLAAFSGANVLTF. The V gene is TRBV5-6, the J gene TRBJ2-6; 9 nucleotides agree with TRBD2. Germline V gene sequence: CDR1 SGHDT, CDR2 YYEEEE. V shed 2 bases, J shed 0 bases, and the junction held 6 bases outside the gene matches. The CDR3 is made up of 18 amino acids.

The chain couples TRBV4-3 to TRBJ1-6, with 12 bases identical to TRBD1. V lost 0 bases and J lost 10; bases outside the gene matches: 4. Germline V gives CDR1 LGHNA, CDR2 YSLEER. This CDR3 has 16 amino acids. CDR3 nucleotides: TGCGCCAGCAGCCAAGATGCCGGGACAGGGGGCTCACCCCTCCACTTT. Translated: CASSQDAGTGGSPLHF.

The chain couples TRBV6-2 or TRBV6-3 to TRBJ1-1; no clear D gene. CDR3 length: 13 amino acids. Germline-derived CDR1 and CDR2 are MNHEY and SVGEGT. The germline V and J ends were trimmed by 7 bases and 1 base, with 10 bases remaining between them. The CDR3 loop is CASNPQENTEAFF. The DNA for the CDR3 is TGTGCCAGCAACCCTCAGGAGAACACTGAAGCTTTCTTT.

The chain employs TRBV5-1 and TRBJ1-2; D uncertain. The CDR3 runs to 14 residues. Germline assignment: CDR1 SGHRS and CDR2 YFSETQ. V was shortened by 6 bases and J by 1 base, with 13 bases between the two germline ends. This CDR3 is CASNEGQINYGYTF. The CDR3 DNA follows: TGCGCCAGCAATGAGGGTCAGATTAACTATGGCTACACCTTC.

The V and J genes are TRBV7-9 and TRBJ1-1; D is possibly TRBD1 (5 bases). The CDR3 sequence is 13 residues long. CDR1 and CDR2 (germline): SEHNR, FQNEAQ (reference sequence). The V and J ends lost 5 bases and 0 bases respectively, with 7 bases between them. The CDR3 nucleotides read TGTGCCAGCAGCAGGGGAATGAACACTGAAGCTTTCTTT. Residues: CASSRGMNTEAFF.

This clonotype was detected a few times. J is TRBJ1-2 and V is TRBV6-1, with TRBD1 matching 12 bases. CDR1 MNHNS and CDR2 SASEGT come from the germline V gene. Trimming cost V 7 bases and J 8 bases; bases outside gene matches: 5. The CDR3 runs to 13 residues. The chain's CDR3 is CASMPGQGAGYTF. Written as DNA, the CDR3 is TGTGCCAGCATGCCGGGACAGGGGGCCGGCTACACCTTC.

This clonotype was counted a few times. The rearrangement joins TRBV7-2 to TRBJ2-1, with 9 bases fitting TRBD2. Germline CDR1 and CDR2: SGHTA and FQGNSA. The CDR3 runs 13 residues. The ends lost 4 bases at V and 9 bases at J; junction bases unmatched: 4. The CDR3 DNA reads TGTGCCAGCAGCTGGGCAGCGGGGGGTGAGCAGTTCTTC. The encoded protein is CASSWAAGGEQFF.

About this clonotype itself: Its ends do not fully match the called genes, so a read error is possible. The chain uses TRBV11-2 and TRBJ2-1, with 13 bases fitting TRBD2. This CDR3 region has 14 residues. Germline CDR1 is SGHAT and CDR2 is FQNNGV. CDR3 residues: CASSAGLAGAHMIF. The CDR3 coding sequence is TGTGCCAGCAGCGCCGGACTAGCGGGGGCACACATGATTTTC.

The chain has TRBV6-5 and TRBJ2-1; D is possibly TRBD1 or TRBD2 (6 bases each). Trimming shortened V by 3 bases and J by 2 bases, and 14 bases separated the two germline ends. The CDR3 extends over 16 amino acids. The germline gives CDR1 MNHEY, CDR2 SVGAGI. The CDR3 nucleotides are TGTGCCAGCAGTTATAGACGGGGGCAACCCTACAATGAGCAGTTCTTC. It encodes CASSYRRGQPYNEQFF.

This chain connects TRBV5-6 to TRBJ1-1; D remains ambiguous. The CDR3 consists of 15 residues. The V end was cut by 4 bases, the J end by 2 bases, with 15 bases between. Germline V lookup: CDR1 SGHDT, CDR2 YYEEEE. CDR3 sequence (DNA): TGTGCCAGCAGCCCGCCGCCAGACCTAAACACTGAAGCTTTCTTT. Translation gives CASSPPPDLNTEAFF.

The rearrangement uses TRBV5-1 and TRBJ2-5; maybe TRBD1 (5 bases). The germline V gene encodes CDR1 SGHRS and CDR2 YFSETQ. The V end was cut by 5 bases, the J end by 1 base, with 9 bases between. There are 13 residues in the CDR3. The CDR3 coding sequence is TGCGCCAGCAGTGCAGGGCCCCAAGAGACCCAGTACTTC. It codes for CASSAGPQETQYF.

The chain is built from TRBV6-1 and TRBJ2-7; D might be TRBD2 (6 bases). The CDR3 totals 13 residues. Per germline, CDR1 MNHNS and CDR2 SASEGT. V dropped 7 bases and J dropped 1 base, with 11 bases sitting between them. The CDR3 DNA follows: TGTGCCAGCACCTGGGCGGGGTCCTACGAGCAGTACTTC. It yields the protein CASTWAGSYEQYF.

The sample holds a few counts of this clonotype. The chain carries TRBV2 and TRBJ2-5; D is unresolved. The germline CDR1 and CDR2 sequences are SNHLY and FYNNEI. This CDR3 has 10 residues. Between the trimmed V and J ends, which lost 1 base and 6 bases, there was a span of 0 bases. The CDR3 loop is CASSEETQYF. The CDR3 DNA is TGTGCCAGCAGTGAAGAGACCCAGTACTTC.

There are a few counts of this clonotype. The chain uses TRBV4-1 and TRBJ2-1; D unclear. The CDR3 is 15 residues long. The germline V gene encodes CDR1 MGHRA and CDR2 YSYEKL. V lost 0 bases to trimming and J lost 4 bases, with 10 bases between them. The CDR3 coding sequence is TGCGCCAGCAGCCAAGATGGGCAGCAATACAATGAGCAGTTCTTC. It yields the protein CASSQDGQQYNEQFF.

This chain joins TRBV20-1 and TRBJ2-3; D possibly uses TRBD1 or TRBD2 (5 bases each). Germline loops: CDR1 DFQATT, CDR2 SNEGSKA (reference sequence). Trimming took 5 bases from V and 5 from J, leaving 20 bases between them. The CDR3 is 15 residues long. The CDR3 region has the DNA TGCAGTGCTGACGGGGCGAGGGGCGCCGGAGATACGCAGTATTTT. Its translation: CSADGARGAGDTQYF.

This chain joins TRBV7-2 and TRBJ2-3; 10 nucleotides match TRBD2. The germline V gene encodes CDR1 SGHTA and CDR2 FQGNSA. Trimming took 4 bases from V and 4 from J; bases not matched to a gene: 5. The CDR3 totals 15 residues. As DNA, the CDR3 is TGTGCCAGCAGCTCGATAGGACTAGCGGCAGATACGCAGTATTTT. This sequence encodes CASSSIGLAADTQYF. Supplemented by reference TRBV7-2 and TRBJ2-3, the full variable domain reads GAGVSQSPSNKVTEKGKDVELRCDPISGHTALYWYRQSLGQGLEFLIYFQGNSAPDKSGLPSDRFSAERTGGSVSTLTIQRTQQEDSAVYLCASSSIGLAADTQYFGPGTRLTVL.